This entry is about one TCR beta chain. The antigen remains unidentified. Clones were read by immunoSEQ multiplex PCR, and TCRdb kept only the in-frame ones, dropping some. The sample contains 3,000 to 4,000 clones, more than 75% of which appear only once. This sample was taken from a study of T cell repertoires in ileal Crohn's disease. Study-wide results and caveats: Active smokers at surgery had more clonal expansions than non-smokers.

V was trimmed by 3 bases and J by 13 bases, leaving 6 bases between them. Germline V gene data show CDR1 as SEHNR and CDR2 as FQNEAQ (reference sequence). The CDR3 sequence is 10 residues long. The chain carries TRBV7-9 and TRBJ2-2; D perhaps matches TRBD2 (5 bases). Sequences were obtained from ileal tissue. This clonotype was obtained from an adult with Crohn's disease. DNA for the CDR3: TGTGCCAGCAGCTTCGAGGGGCTGTTTTTT. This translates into CASSFEGLFF.